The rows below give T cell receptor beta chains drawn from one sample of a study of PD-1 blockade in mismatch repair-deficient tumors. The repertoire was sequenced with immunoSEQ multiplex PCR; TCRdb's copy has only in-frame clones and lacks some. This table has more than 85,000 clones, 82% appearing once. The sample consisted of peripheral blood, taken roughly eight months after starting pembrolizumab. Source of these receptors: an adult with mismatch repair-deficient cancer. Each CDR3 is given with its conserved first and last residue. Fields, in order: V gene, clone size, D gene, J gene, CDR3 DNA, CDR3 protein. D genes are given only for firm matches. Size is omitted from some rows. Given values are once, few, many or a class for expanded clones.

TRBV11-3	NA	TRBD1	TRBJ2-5	TGTGCCAGCAGCTTTGGACAGGGGGAGACCCAGTACTTC	CASSFGQGETQYF
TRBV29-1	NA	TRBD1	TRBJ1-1	TGCAGCGGGGGACAGGTTGTGAACACTGAAGCTTTCTTT	CSGGQVVNTEAFF
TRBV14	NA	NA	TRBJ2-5	TGTGCCAGCAGCCTGGGGGGCCTCCAAGAGACCCAGTACTTC	CASSLGGLQETQYF
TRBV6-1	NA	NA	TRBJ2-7	TGTGCCAGCAGTGAGGGGCGGGTAAGCTCCTACGAGCAGTACTTC	CASSEGRVSSYEQYF
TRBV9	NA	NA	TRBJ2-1	TGTGCCAGCAGCGTAGATAAACATCCCTCCTACAATGAGCAGTTCTTC	CASSVDKHPSYNEQFF
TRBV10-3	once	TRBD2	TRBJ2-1	TGTGCCATCAGTGAGACCATACTAGCGGGAGAGGACAATGAGCAGTTCTTC	CAISETILAGEDNEQFF
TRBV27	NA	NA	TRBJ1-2	TGTGCCAGCAGTTCCGCGGGGGGCTATGGCTACACCTTC	CASSSAGGYGYTF
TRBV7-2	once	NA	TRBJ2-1	TGTGCCAGCAGCTTAGATGGGGGAGGACCCTACAATGAGCAGTTCTTC	CASSLDGGGPYNEQFF
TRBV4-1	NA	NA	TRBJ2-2	TGCGCCAGCAGCCTTCGACAGGGAGGGATGAACACCGGGGAGCTGTTTTTT	CASSLRQGGMNTGELFF
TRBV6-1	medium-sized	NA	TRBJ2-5	TGTGCCAGCAGTGTGGGTTACCAAGAGACCCAGTACTTC	CASSVGYQETQYF
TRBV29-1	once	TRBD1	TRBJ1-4	TGCAGCGTTGGGGGACAGTATAATGAAAAACTGTTTTTT	CSVGGQYNEKLFF
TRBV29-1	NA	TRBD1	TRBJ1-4	TGCAGCGTTGAGGATCCGGGACAGGGAAATGAAAAACTGTTTTTT	CSVEDPGQGNEKLFF
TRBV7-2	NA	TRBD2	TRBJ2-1	TGTGCCAGCAGCCCTCCGGGACTAGCGATATTAAATGAGCAGTTCTTC	CASSPPGLAILNEQFF
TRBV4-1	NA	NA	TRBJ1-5	TGCGCCAGCAGCCCCTTTGGGGGGGGCGATCAGCCCCAGCATTTT	CASSPFGGGDQPQHF
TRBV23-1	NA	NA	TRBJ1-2	TGCGCCAGGGGCCGCGGGGATGTCTATGGCTACACCTTC	CARGRGDVYGYTF
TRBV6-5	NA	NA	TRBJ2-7	TGTGCCAGCGGCTGGCATCCCTCGGCCTACGAGCAGTACTTC	CASGWHPSAYEQYF
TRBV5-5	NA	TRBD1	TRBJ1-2	TGTGCCAGCAGCTCCCCAGGGGGCAATGGCTACACCTTC	CASSSPGGNGYTF
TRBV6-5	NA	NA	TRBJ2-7	TGTGCCAGCAGTGGCTCCTACGAGCAGTACTTC	CASSGSYEQYF
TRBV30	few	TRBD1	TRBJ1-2	TGTGCCTGGAGCCGGGACAGGGGGCTGGGCTATGGCTACACCTTC	CAWSRDRGLGYGYTF
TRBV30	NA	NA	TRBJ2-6	TGTGCCTGGAGTGTATATTCCGGGACCTACATCCGGGGAGGGGCCAACGTCCTGACTTTC	CAWSVYSGTYIRGGANVLTF
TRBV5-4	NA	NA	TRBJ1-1	TGTGCCAGCAGCTTCTCCCCTAATGGTGAAGCTTTCTTT	CASSFSPNGEAFF
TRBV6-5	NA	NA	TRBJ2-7	TGTGCCAGCAGTTATCCTACAGGGAGCTCCTACGAGCAGTACTTC	CASSYPTGSSYEQYF
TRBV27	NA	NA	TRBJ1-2	TGTGCCAGCAGTTTAATAGGGCAGGCTAACTATGGCTACACCTTC	CASSLIGQANYGYTF
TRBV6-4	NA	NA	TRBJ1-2	TGTGCCAGCAGCCCTTGGGGGCAAAACAACTATGGCTACACCTTC	CASSPWGQNNYGYTF
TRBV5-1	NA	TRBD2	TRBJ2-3	TGCGCCAGCAGCTTAGCGGGGAGCACAGATACGCAGTATTTT	CASSLAGSTDTQYF
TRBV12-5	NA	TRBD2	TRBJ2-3	TGTGCTAGTGGTTTGGGTGTGGGACTAGCGGGCACAGATACGCAGTATTTT	CASGLGVGLAGTDTQYF
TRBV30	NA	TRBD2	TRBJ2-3	TGTGCCTGGAGTCAAACTAGCGGGGCTAGCACAGATACGCAGTATTTT	CAWSQTSGASTDTQYF
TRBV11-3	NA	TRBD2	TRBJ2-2	TGTGCCAGCAGCTCCCGGCGGCAGGCCACTAGCGCTGAGGGGACCGGGGAGCTGTTTTTT	CASSSRRQATSAEGTGELFF
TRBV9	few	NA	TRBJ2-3	TGTGCCAGCAGCGTCTTCGGGCGCACAGATACGCAGTATTTT	CASSVFGRTDTQYF
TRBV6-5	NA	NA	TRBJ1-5	TGTGCCAGCAGACAGGGATGGGGCAATCAGCCCCAGCATTTT	CASRQGWGNQPQHF
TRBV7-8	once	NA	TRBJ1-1	TGTGCCAGCAGTTACGACAGTGGGAACACTGAAGCTTTCTTT	CASSYDSGNTEAFF
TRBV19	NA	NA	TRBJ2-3	TGTGCCAGTAGAGATGCGGTGGGCGTAGATACGCAGTATTTT	CASRDAVGVDTQYF
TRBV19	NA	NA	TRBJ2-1	TGTGCCAGTAGTTTCTCAGTAGGTGAGCAGTTCTTC	CASSFSVGEQFF
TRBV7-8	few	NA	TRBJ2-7	TGTGCCAGCAGCTTGACCGGGACTCACTACGAGCAGTACTTC	CASSLTGTHYEQYF
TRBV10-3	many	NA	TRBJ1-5	TGTGCCATCTGGGGGGGCTCGGAAGGCAATCAGCCCCAGCATTTT	CAIWGGSEGNQPQHF
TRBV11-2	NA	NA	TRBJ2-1	TGTGCCAGCAGCTGGGGGTGGGCTGAGCAGTTCTTC	CASSWGWAEQFF
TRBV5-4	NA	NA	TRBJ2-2	TGTGCCAGCAGCTTCAGCGGGAACACCGGGGAGCTGTTTTTT	CASSFSGNTGELFF
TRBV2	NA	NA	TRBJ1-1	TGTGCCAGCAGTGCGCCGGAGAACACTGAAGCTTTCTTT	CASSAPENTEAFF
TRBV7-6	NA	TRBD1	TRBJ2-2	TGTGCCAGCAGCTTAGCCTTGACGGACAGGGGAAACACCGGGGAGCTGTTTTTT	CASSLALTDRGNTGELFF
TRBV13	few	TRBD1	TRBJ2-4	TGTGCCAGCAGCTTAGTCGGCGAAGGACAGGGACCTCGAAGAGCCAAAAACATTCAGTACTTC	CASSLVGEGQGPRRAKNIQYF
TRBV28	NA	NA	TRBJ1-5	TGTGCCAGCAGTCTAAATAAGGGATTCCCAACGAATCAGCCCCAGCATTTT	CASSLNKGFPTNQPQHF
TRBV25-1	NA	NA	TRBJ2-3	TGTGCCAGCAGTGGGGGAGGGCAGGGGATAACAGATACGCAGTATTTT	CASSGGGQGITDTQYF
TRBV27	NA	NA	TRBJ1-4	TGTGCCAGCAGTTTAGGGGGGGCACGAGAAAAACTGTTTTTT	CASSLGGAREKLFF